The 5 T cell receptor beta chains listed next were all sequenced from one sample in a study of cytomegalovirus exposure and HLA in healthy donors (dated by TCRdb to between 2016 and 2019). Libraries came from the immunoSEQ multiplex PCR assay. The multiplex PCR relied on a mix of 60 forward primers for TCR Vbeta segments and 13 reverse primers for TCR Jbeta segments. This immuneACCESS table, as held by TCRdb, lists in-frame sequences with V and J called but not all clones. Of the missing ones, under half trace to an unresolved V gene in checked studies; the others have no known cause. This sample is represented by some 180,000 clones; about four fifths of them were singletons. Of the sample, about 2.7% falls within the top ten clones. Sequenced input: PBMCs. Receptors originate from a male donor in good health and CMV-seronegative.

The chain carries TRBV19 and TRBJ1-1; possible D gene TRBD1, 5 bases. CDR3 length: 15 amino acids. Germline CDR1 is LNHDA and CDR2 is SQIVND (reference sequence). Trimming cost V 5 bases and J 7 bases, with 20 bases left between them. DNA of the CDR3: TGTGCCAGTAGTGCCTCCCGCGGGGGGGAAAATGAAGCTTTCTTT. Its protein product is CASSASRGGENEAFF.

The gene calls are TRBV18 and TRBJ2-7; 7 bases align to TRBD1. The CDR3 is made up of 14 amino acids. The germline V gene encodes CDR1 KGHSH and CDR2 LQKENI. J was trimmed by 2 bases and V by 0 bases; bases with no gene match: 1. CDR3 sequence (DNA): TGTGCCAGCTCACCACCGGGACAGCCCTACGAGCAGTACTTC. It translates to CASSPPGQPYEQYF.

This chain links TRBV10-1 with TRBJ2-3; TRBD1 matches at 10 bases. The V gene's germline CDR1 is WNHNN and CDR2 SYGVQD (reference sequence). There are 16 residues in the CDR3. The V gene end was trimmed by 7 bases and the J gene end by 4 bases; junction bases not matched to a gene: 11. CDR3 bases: TGCGCCAGCAACGAACAAGGGACAGGGGAACCAGATACGCAGTATTTT. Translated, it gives CASNEQGTGEPDTQYF.

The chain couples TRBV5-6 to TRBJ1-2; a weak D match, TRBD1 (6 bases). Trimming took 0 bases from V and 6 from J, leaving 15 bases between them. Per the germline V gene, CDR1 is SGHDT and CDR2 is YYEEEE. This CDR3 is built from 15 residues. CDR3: CASSLVGGGRHGYTF. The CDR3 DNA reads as TGTGCCAGCAGCTTGGTCGGCGGGGGCAGGCATGGCTACACCTTC.

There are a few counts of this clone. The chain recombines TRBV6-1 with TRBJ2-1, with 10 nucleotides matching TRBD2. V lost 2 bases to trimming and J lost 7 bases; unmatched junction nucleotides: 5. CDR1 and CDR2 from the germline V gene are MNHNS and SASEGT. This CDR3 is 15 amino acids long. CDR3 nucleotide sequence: TGTGCCAGCAGTGAACGACTAGCGGGCAAGAATGAGCAGTTCTTC. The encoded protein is CASSERLAGKNEQFF.